The 18 T cell receptor beta chains reported below all come from one sample, sequenced in a study of spatial heterogeneity in lung cancer (dated by TCRdb to between 2018 and 2020). Overall study outcomes, separate from this receptor: The tumor nonsynonymous mutation count correlated with the number of expanded alpha and beta TCRs within the tumor.

Library preparation used 5' RACE. Sequencing instrument: NextSeq 500. TCRdb reprocessed the public reads (quality trimming at Q25 with fastp, clone calling with MiXCR) and kept in-frame beta chains. Each CDR3 protein gets just one entry, which takes the most common genes and DNA from the rows behind it. The sample has some 110 distinct CDR3 sequences on record, about 25% of them singletons. The ten largest clones add up to about three quarters of the sample. The time point label, read with the paper, signifies: sample taken at primary tumor resection. Antigens of these TCRs are unknown. This material consisted of lung tumor tissue, taken at surgery. The receptors were gathered from a male donor with early-stage non-small cell lung cancer.

Details on this clonotype: The library was built for alpha chains, so this beta chain is an off-target read and its size means little. V usage is TRBV10-3 and J usage is TRBJ1-2; tentatively, D is TRBD1 (6 bases). Looked up from germline, CDR1 is ENHRY and CDR2 is SYGVKD. Trimming removed 3 bases from V and 4 bases from J, with 12 bases in between. The CDR3 is 14 residues long. The CDR3 DNA reads as TGTGCCATCAGTGAACAGGGCGGGAGCTATGGCTACACCTTC. It is translated as CAISEQGGSYGYTF.

This clonotype was seen once. This beta chain represents an off-target read in a library built for alpha chains; its size is of limited meaning. The CDR3 DNA reads TGTGCCAGCCGACAACCCGACAGGGGAGTCACCGGGGAGCTGTTTTTT. Amino acids: CASRQPDRGVTGELFF. This chain links TRBV28 with TRBJ2-2; 8 bases are shared with TRBD1. CDR3 length equals 16 residues. Trimming took 8 bases from V and 4 from J; bases not matched to a gene: 12. Germline CDR1 MDHEN, CDR2 SYDVKM.

As for this clonotype: This beta chain lies outside the target of a library built for alpha chains; its clone size means little. The genes are TRBV6-1 and TRBJ2-6; 11 nucleotides align to TRBD1. Germline CDR1 and CDR2: MNHNS and SASEGT. This CDR3 spans 15 amino acids. V dropped 10 bases and J dropped 0; count of bases not matched to a gene: 2. The CDR3 loop is CATGQGASGANVLTF. Here the CDR3 DNA reads TGTGCCACTGGACAGGGGGCCTCTGGGGCCAACGTCCTGACTTTC.

For this clonotype: Because this beta chain is a stray read in a library intended to capture alpha chains, its abundance should not be given much weight. V usage is TRBV6-2 or TRBV6-3 and J usage is TRBJ2-7; D ambiguous. Germline loops: CDR1 MNHEY, CDR2 SVGEGT. This CDR3 has 13 amino acids. V was pared by 3 bases and J by 3 bases, with 9 bases between. This CDR3 is CASSYGADYEQYF. The CDR3 DNA reads TGTGCCAGCAGTTATGGAGCCGACTACGAGCAGTACTTC.

Within the sample, this clonotype is hyperexpanded. This beta chain represents an off-target read in a library built for alpha chains; its size is of limited meaning. V usage is TRBV5-1 and J usage is TRBJ2-7, with a tentative D call TRBD1 (6 bases). In germline, CDR1 is SGHRS, CDR2 YFSETQ. This CDR3 has 15 amino acids. V lost 4 bases and J lost 2, with 16 bases in between. The CDR3 DNA reads TGCGCCAGCAGCCAACAGGGTTTTGGGGCCTACGAGCAGTACTTC. The encoded protein is CASSQQGFGAYEQYF. Full variable domain (missing parts from reference TRBV5-1 and TRBJ2-7): KAGVTQTPRYLIKTRGQQVTLSCSPISGHRSVSWYQQTPGQGLQFLFEYFSETQRNKGNFPGRFSGRQFSNSRSEMNVSTLELGDSALYLCASSQQGFGAYEQYFGPGTRLTVT.

A note on this clonotype: Little can be read into the size of this beta chain, an off-target read in a library designed for alpha chains. The chain combines TRBV7-2 with TRBJ1-1, with D unclear. Germline V gene data show CDR1 as SGHTA and CDR2 as FQGNSA. The CDR3 has 12 residues. V was trimmed by 4 bases and J by 10 bases, leaving 13 bases between them. DNA for the CDR3: TGTGCCAGCAGCTCCGCGGACCTCGGAGCTTTCTTT. Translating it yields CASSSADLGAFF.

This clonotype is hyperexpanded. In a library made to pick up alpha chains, this beta chain is a stray read with a size that means little. The chain recombines TRBV12-3 or TRBV12-4 with TRBJ2-7; 7 positions agree with TRBD1. The V and J ends lost 5 bases and 0 bases, in that order; junction bases with no gene match: 7. The CDR3 consists of 15 residues. CDR3 coding DNA: TGTGCCAGCAGTGCCGACAGGGTATTCTCCTACGAGCAGTACTTC. This translates into CASSADRVFSYEQYF.

By share of the sample, this clonotype is large. The library was designed around alpha chains, so this beta chain is a stray read whose abundance carries little weight. The gene calls are TRBV6-5 and TRBJ2-3; 11 bases align to TRBD2. This CDR3 region has 14 residues. V shed 5 bases, J shed 10 bases, and the junction held 8 bases outside the gene matches. The germline CDR1 and CDR2 sequences are MNHEY and SVGAGI. CDR3 DNA: TGTGCCAGCAGTCCCCCGACTAGCGGGGATGCGCAGTATTTT. It is translated as CASSPPTSGDAQYF.

About this clonotype itself: This beta chain is an off-target read within a library intended for alpha chains, so its frequency means little. The chain is built from TRBV10-3 and TRBJ1-2; 7 nucleotides align to TRBD1. V trimming: 8 bases; J trimming: 6 bases; junction bases outside the gene matches: 21. CDR1 ENHRY and CDR2 SYGVKD come from the germline V gene. The CDR3 runs to 17 residues. This CDR3 reads CAIRDRVAIREGNGYTF. The CDR3 DNA follows: TGTGCCATCCGCGACAGGGTGGCTATCAGGGAGGGGAATGGCTACACCTTC.

For this clonotype: This beta chain is an unintended read in a library built for alpha chains; its size means little. The chain joins TRBV6-5 to TRBJ2-3, with 7 bases that match TRBD2. J was trimmed by 5 bases and V by 2 bases; bases with no gene match: 7. CDR1 is MNHEY, CDR2 SVGAGI, per germline. This CDR3 spans 15 amino acids. The CDR3 loop is CASSYGAGVVDTQYF. CDR3 coding DNA: TGTGCCAGCAGTTACGGTGCGGGAGTGGTAGATACGCAGTATTTT.

As concerns this clonotype: Because this beta chain is a stray read in a library intended to capture alpha chains, its abundance should not be given much weight. The chain carries TRBV29-1 and TRBJ2-7; 13 bases align to TRBD2. The CDR3 runs to 13 residues. Germline trimming cut 7 bases from V and 6 bases from J; bases unmatched to any gene: 6. Germline V lookup: CDR1 SQVTM, CDR2 ANQGSEA. CDR3 in DNA: TGCAGCGGTCGGACTAGCGGGAGAGCCGAGCAGTACTTC. It translates to CSGRTSGRAEQYF.

This clonotype is large by share. This beta chain came through as a stray read in a library set up for alpha chains, and its size says little. The chain uses TRBV28 and TRBJ2-7; no clear D. Germline loops: CDR1 MDHEN, CDR2 SYDVKM. The CDR3 runs to 11 residues. With 6 bases removed from V and 6 bases from J, the gap between germline ends came to 9 bases. The CDR3 here is CASSSPREQYF. The CDR3, as DNA: TGTGCCAGCAGCTCCCCCCGCGAGCAGTACTTC.

On this clonotype: The library was built for alpha chains, so this beta chain is an off-target read and its size means little. The chain links TRBV20-1 to TRBJ1-2; D gene uncertain. CDR3 length: 13 residues. Germline V gene sequence: CDR1 DFQATT, CDR2 SNEGSKA (reference sequence). The V end was cut by 0 bases, the J end by 7 bases, with 12 bases between. The CDR3 sequence: CSARDPRPGGYTF. The CDR3 DNA reads as TGCAGTGCTAGAGATCCCCGCCCTGGTGGCTACACCTTC.

By sample fraction, this clonotype is hyperexpanded. Since it is a stray read in a library aimed at alpha chains, this beta chain has a size that is not meaningful. V is TRBV6-5 and J is TRBJ2-7; 9 positions agree with TRBD2. The CDR3 loop spans 15 amino acids. Per germline, CDR1 MNHEY and CDR2 SVGAGI. V gave up 2 bases and J gave up 6 bases; unmatched junction bases: 8. CDR3 sequence reads: CASSYGGGAGGEQYF. In DNA, the CDR3 is TGTGCCAGCAGTTACGGCGGGGGGGCCGGCGGCGAGCAGTACTTC.

Concerning this clonotype: This beta chain lies outside the target of a library built for alpha chains; its clone size means little. The genes are TRBV15 and TRBJ1-5; perhaps TRBD1 as D (5 bases). The V end lost 4 bases, the J end lost 2 bases, and 12 bases lay between the germline ends. The germline CDR1 and CDR2 sequences are LNHNV and YYDKDF (reference sequence). The CDR3 contains 15 residues. The CDR3 loop is CATSIGSRGNQPQHF. The CDR3 DNA sequence: TGTGCCACCAGCATAGGCTCCAGGGGCAATCAGCCCCAGCATTTT.

This clonotype was counted a few times. This beta chain slipped into a library made for alpha chains as a stray read, so its size is not meaningful. This chain connects TRBV5-1 to TRBJ2-3; a weak D match, TRBD1 (6 bases). CDR3 size: 16 residues. The V end was cut by 4 bases, the J end by 6 bases, with 21 bases between. The germline gives CDR1 SGHRS, CDR2 YFSETQ. The CDR3 DNA reads TGCGCCAGCAGCGCATCGGGACAAGCTTCCGGCGATACGCAGTATTTT. Protein: CASSASGQASGDTQYF.

This clonotype is hyperexpanded. Because the library targeted alpha chains, this beta chain is an off-target read whose size means little. The chain employs TRBV24-1 and TRBJ2-2; maybe TRBD2 (5 bases). Trimming pared 5 bases from V and 3 bases from J, leaving 9 bases between. The V gene's germline CDR1 is KGHDR and CDR2 SFDVKD. CDR3 size: 14 residues. In DNA form, the CDR3 reads TGTGCCACCAGTGCGGCGGGCTACACCGGGGAGCTGTTTTTT. It codes for CATSAAGYTGELFF.

Points on this clonotype: Because the library targeted alpha chains, this beta chain is an off-target read whose size means little. The gene calls are TRBV29-1 and TRBJ2-1, with no clear D. Trimming took 0 bases from V and 2 from J, leaving 8 bases between them. Germline CDR1 reads SQVTM; CDR2 reads ANQGSEA. The CDR3 consists of 14 residues. CDR3 protein: CSVEDLLAYNEQFF. DNA of the CDR3: TGCAGCGTTGAAGATCTCCTAGCCTACAATGAGCAGTTCTTC.